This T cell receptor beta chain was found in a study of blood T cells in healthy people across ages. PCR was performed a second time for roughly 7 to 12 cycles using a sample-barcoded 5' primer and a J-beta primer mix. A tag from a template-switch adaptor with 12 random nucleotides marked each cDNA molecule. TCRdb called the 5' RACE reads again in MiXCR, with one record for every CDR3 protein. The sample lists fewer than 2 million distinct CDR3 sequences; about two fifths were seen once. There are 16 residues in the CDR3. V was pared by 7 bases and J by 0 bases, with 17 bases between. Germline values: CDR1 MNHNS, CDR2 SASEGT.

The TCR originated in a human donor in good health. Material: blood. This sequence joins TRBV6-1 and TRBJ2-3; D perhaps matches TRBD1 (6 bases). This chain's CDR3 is CASKFGQTPSTDTQYF. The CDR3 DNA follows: TGTGCCAGCAAATTCGGACAGACACCTAGCACAGATACGCAGTATTTT.